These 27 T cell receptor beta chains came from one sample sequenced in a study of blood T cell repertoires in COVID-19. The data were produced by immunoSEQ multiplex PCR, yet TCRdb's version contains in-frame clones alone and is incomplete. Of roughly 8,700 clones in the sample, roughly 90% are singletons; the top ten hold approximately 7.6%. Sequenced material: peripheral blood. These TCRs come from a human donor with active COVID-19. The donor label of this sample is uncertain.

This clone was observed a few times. The DNA for the CDR3 is TGTGCCAGCAGTGACAGAAGGCGGGAGGCGTCGTACGTC. As protein: CASSDRRREASYV. The chain combines TRBV2 with TRBJ2-7, with TRBD2 matching over 8 bases. The CDR3 length is 13 residues. Unmatched junction bases numbered 10, after V lost 3 bases and J lost 12 bases. Germline V CDR1 and CDR2: SNHLY, FYNNEI.

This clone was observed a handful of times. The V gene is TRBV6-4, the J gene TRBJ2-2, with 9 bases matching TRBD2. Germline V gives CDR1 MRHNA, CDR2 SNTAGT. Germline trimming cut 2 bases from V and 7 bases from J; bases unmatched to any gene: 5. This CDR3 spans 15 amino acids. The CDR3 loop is CASSDASGAGGELFF. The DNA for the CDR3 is TGTGCCAGCAGTGACGCTAGCGGGGCTGGCGGGGAGCTGTTTTTT.

The CDR3 is CASSGRAASTDTQYF. DNA of the CDR3: TGTGCCAGCTCAGGGCGGGCTGCGAGCACAGATACGCAGTATTTT. This rearrangement joins TRBV18 to TRBJ2-3; weak D call: TRBD2 (5 bases). From germline, CDR1 is KGHSH and CDR2 LQKENI. Trimming took off 5 bases at V and 0 bases at J, with 12 bases between the two ends. The length of the CDR3 is 15 residues.

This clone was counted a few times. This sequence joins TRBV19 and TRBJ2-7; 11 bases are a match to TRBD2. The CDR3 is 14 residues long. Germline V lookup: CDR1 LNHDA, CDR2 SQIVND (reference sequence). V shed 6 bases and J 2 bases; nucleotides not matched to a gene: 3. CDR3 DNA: TGTGCCAGTAGGGTAGCGGGAGGGCCCTACGAGCAGTACGTC. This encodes CASRVAGGPYEQYV.

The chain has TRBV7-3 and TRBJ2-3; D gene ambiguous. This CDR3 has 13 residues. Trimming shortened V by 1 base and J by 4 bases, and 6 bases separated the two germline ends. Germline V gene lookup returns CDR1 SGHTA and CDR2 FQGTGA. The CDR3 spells CASSLMGADTQYF. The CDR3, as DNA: TGTGCCAGCAGCTTAATGGGCGCAGATACGCAGTATTTT.

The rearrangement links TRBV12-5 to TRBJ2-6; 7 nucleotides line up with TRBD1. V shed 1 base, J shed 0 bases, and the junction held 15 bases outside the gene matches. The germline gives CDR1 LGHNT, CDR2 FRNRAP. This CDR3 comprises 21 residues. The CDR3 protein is CASGLALLNRGPLSGANVLTF. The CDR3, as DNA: TGTGCTAGTGGTTTGGCCTTACTTAACAGGGGTCCTCTCTCTGGGGCCAACGTCCTGACTTTC.

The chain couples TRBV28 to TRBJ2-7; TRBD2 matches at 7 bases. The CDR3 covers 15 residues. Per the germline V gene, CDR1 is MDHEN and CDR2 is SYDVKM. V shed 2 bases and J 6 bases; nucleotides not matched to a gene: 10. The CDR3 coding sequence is TGTGCCAGCAGTTTACCCCCGCGGGGGTATGGCGAGCAGTACTTC. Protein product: CASSLPPRGYGEQYF.

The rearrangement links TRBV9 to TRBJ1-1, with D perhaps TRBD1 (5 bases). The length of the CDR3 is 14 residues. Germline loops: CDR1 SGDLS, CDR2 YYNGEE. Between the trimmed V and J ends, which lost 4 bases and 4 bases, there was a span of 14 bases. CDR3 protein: CASSPKAGGTEAFF. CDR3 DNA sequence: TGTGCCAGCAGCCCCAAGGCGGGGGGCACTGAAGCTTTCTTT.

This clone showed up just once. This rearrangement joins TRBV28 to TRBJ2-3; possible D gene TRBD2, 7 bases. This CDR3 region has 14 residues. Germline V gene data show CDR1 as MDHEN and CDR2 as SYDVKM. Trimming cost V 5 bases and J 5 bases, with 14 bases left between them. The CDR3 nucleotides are TGTGCCAGCAGTCGTGGGGGGGCTATAGATACGCAGTATTTT. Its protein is CASSRGGAIDTQYF.

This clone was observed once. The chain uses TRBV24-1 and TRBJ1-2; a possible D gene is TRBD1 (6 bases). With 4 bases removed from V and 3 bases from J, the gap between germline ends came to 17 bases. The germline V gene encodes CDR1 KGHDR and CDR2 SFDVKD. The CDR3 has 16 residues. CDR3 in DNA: TGTGCCACCAGTGAAGCCTATGGGGGCGGCGACTATGGCTACACCTTC. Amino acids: CATSEAYGGGDYGYTF.

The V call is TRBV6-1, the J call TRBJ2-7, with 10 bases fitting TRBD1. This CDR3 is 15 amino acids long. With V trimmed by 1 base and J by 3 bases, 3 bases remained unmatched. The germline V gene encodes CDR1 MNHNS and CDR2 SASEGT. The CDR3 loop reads CASSEDRDRGYEQYF. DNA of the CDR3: TGTGCCAGCAGTGAAGACCGGGACAGGGGCTACGAGCAGTACTTC.

As DNA, the CDR3 is TGTGCCAGCAGTCCCCAGACCGGGGAGCTGTTTTTT. It specifies CASSPQTGELFF. The J gene is TRBJ2-2, the V gene TRBV6-5; unclear D gene. CDR1 MNHEY and CDR2 SVGAGI come from the germline V gene. The CDR3 has 12 amino acids. Trimming left V 5 bases short and J 5 bases short, with 6 bases between.

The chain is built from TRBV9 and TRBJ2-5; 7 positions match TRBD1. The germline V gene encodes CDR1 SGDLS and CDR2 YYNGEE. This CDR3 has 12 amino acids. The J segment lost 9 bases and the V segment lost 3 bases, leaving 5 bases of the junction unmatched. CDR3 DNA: TGTGCCAGCAGCGCACCACAGGGGCCCCAGTACTTC. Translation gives CASSAPQGPQYF.

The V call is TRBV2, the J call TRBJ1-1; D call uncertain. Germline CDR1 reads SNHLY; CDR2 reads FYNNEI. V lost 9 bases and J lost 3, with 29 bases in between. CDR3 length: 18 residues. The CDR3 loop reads CARGGWVGSFQRDTEAFF. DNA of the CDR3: TGTGCCAGAGGCGGGTGGGTGGGGAGTTTCCAGCGGGACACTGAAGCTTTCTTT.

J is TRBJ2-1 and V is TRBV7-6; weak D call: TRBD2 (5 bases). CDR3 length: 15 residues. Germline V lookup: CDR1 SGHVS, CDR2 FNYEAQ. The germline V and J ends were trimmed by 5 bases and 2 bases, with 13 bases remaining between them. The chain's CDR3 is CASSPSASPYNEQFF. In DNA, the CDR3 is TGTGCCAGCAGCCCCAGTGCTAGCCCCTACAATGAGCAGTTCTTC.

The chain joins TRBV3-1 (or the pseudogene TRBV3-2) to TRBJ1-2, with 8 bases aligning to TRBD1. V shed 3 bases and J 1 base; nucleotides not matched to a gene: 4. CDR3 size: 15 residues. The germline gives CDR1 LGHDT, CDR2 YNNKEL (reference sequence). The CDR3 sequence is CASSHRDRFNYGYTF. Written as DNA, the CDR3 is TGTGCCAGCAGCCACAGGGACAGGTTTAACTATGGCTACACCTTC.

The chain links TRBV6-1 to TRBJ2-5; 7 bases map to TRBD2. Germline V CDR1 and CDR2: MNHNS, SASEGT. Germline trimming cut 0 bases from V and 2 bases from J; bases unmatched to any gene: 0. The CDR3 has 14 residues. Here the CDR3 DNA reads TGTGCCAGCAGTGAAGCGGGGGGGCAAGAGACCCAGTACTTC. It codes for CASSEAGGQETQYF.

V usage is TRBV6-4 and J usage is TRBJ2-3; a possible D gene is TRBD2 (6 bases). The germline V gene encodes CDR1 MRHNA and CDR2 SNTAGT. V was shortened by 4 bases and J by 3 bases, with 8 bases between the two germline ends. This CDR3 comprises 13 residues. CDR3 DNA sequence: TGTGCCAGCAGTGCGGGAGATACAGATACGCAGTATTTT. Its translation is CASSAGDTDTQYF.

The CDR3 region has the DNA TGTGCCAGCAGTTCACGGACCGGGACAAGAAACACTGAAGCTTTCTTT. As protein: CASSSRTGTRNTEAFF. The rearrangement uses TRBV27 and TRBJ1-1, with a tentative D call TRBD1 (6 bases). V lost 4 bases and J lost 2, with 17 bases in between. Germline assignment: CDR1 MNHEY and CDR2 SMNVEV (reference sequence). CDR3 length: 16 residues.

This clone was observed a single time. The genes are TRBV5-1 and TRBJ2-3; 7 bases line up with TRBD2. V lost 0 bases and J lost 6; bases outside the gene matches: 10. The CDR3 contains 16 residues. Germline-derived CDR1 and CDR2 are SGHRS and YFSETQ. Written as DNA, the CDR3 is TGCGCCAGCAGCTTGGCCGGGGCGGGGAGGGAGGATACGCAGTATTTT. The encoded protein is CASSLAGAGREDTQYF.

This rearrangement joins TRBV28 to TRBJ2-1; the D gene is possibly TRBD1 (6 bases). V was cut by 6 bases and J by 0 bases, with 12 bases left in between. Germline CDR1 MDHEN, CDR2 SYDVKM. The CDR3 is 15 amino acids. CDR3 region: CASRVLGGSYNEQFF. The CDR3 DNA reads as TGTGCCAGCAGGGTACTAGGGGGCTCCTACAATGAGCAGTTCTTC.

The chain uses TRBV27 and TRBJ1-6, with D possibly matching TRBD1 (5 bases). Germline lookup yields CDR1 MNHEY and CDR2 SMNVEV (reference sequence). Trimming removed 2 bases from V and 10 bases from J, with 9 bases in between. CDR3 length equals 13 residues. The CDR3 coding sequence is TGTGCCAGCAGTTTACATCAGGGCTCACCCCTCCACTTT. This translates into CASSLHQGSPLHF.

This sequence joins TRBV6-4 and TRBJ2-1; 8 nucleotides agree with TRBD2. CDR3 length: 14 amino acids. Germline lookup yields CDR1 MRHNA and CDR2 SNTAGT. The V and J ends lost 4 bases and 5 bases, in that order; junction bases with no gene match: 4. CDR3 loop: CASSASLADNEQFF. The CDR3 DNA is TGTGCCAGCAGTGCCTCACTAGCGGACAATGAGCAGTTCTTC.

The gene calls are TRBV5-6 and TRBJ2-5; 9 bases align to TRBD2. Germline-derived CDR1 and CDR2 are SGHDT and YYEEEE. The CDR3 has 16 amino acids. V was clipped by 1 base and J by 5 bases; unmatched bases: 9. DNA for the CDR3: TGTGCCAGCAGCTTGATGGGAGCGGGAGGAAGGGAGACCCAGTACTTC. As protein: CASSLMGAGGRETQYF.

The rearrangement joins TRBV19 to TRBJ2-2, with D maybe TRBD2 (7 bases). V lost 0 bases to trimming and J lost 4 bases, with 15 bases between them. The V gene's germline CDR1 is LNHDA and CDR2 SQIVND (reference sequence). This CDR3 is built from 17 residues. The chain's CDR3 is CASSIDGGGGFTGELFF. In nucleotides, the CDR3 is TGTGCCAGTAGTATAGACGGGGGAGGGGGTTTCACCGGGGAGCTGTTTTTT. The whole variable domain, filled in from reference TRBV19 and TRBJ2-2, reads DGGITQSPKYLFRKEGQNVTLSCEQNLNHDAMYWYRQDPGQGLRLIYYSQIVNDFQKGDIAEGYSVSREKKESFPLTVTSAQKNPTAFYLCASSIDGGGGFTGELFFGEGSRLTVL.

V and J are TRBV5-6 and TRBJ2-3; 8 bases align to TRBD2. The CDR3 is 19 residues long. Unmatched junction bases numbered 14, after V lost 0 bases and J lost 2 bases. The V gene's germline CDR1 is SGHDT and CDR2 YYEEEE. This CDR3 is CASSLAGGLVAQDTDTQYF. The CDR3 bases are TGTGCCAGCAGCTTGGCGGGGGGACTAGTCGCCCAAGACACAGATACGCAGTATTTT.

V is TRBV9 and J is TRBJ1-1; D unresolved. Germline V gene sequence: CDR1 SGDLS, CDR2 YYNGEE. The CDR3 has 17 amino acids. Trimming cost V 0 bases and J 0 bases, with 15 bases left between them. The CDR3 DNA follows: TGTGCCAGCAGCGTAGACCCCACAGCGGGTGTGAACACTGAAGCTTTCTTT. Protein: CASSVDPTAGVNTEAFF.